These 5 T cell receptor beta chains came from one sample sequenced in a study of T cells after yellow fever vaccination. TCRdb processed the 5' RACE reads anew with MiXCR; each CDR3 protein has one entry. There are about 320,000 distinct CDR3 sequences in the sample; 9.5% to 12% occur only once, and about 3% lies in the top ten. The input for sequencing was CD4+ T cells sorted from PBMCs, taken 45 days after the yellow fever booster vaccination. Receptors originate from a young man who received the YFV17D yellow fever vaccine.

This clonotype was observed a few times. V gene TRBV5-5 combines with J gene TRBJ1-5; 8 bases agree with TRBD1. V shed 0 bases, J shed 15 bases, and the junction held 11 bases outside the gene matches. This CDR3 comprises 14 residues. Looked up from germline, CDR1 is SGHKS and CDR2 is YYEKEE (reference sequence). Here the CDR3 DNA reads TGTGCCAGCAGCTTGGATCCGACAGGGGTCCCAACGCATTTT. Its translation: CASSLDPTGVPTHF.

This chain joins TRBV14 and TRBJ2-1; TRBD1 matches at 9 bases. Looked up from germline, CDR1 is SGHDN and CDR2 is FVKESK. V lost 2 bases, J lost 6 bases, and 11 bases stayed unmatched. The CDR3 length is 17 residues. The CDR3 DNA is TGTGCCAGCAGCCAAAAACTAAACAGGGGGCGACGCAATGAGCAGTTCTTC. Residues: CASSQKLNRGRRNEQFF.

The chain employs TRBV29-1 and TRBJ1-1; 10 bases are a match to TRBD1. Germline trimming cut 6 bases from V and 0 bases from J; bases unmatched to any gene: 4. Per the germline V gene, CDR1 is SQVTM and CDR2 is ANQGSEA. The CDR3 is 14 residues long. For the CDR3, the DNA is TGCAGCGTCGACAGGGGGCTTTTGAACACTGAAGCTTTCTTT. Its translation: CSVDRGLLNTEAFF. The full variable domain, completed using reference TRBV29-1 and TRBJ1-1, is SAVISQKPSRDICQRGTSLTIQCQVDSQVTMMFWYRQQPGQSLTLIATANQGSEATYESGFVIDKFPISRPNLTFSTLTVSNMSPEDSSIYLCSVDRGLLNTEAFFGQGTRLTVV.

The V gene is TRBV5-5, the J gene TRBJ2-4; the D is unclear. This CDR3 comprises 14 residues. CDR1 is SGHKS, CDR2 YYEKEE, per germline (reference sequence). V dropped 2 bases and J dropped 5 bases, with 11 bases sitting between them. This CDR3 reads CASSFTRTENIQYF. As DNA, the CDR3 is TGTGCCAGCAGCTTCACCCGTACAGAAAACATTCAGTACTTC.

At least ten counts were recorded for this clonotype. The chain combines TRBV10-3 with TRBJ2-3; TRBD1 might be the D (6 bases). This CDR3 spans 14 amino acids. Deletions cut 4 bases from V and 1 base from J, with 9 bases between. Per germline, CDR1 ENHRY and CDR2 SYGVKD. This CDR3 is CAISVGAGTDTQYF. The CDR3 DNA sequence: TGTGCCATCAGTGTGGGGGCCGGCACAGATACGCAGTATTTT.